The present T cell receptor beta chain was sequenced within a study of shared clonotypes between healthy human individuals. Study-wide results and caveats: Lower generation probabilities were found for non-shared clonotypes than for those shared by all four donors.

Every contributor of samples was a Caucasian grown-up residing in Nashville, Tennessee. Both subsets, CD45RA+ naive and CD45RA-negative memory, were split from the CD4+ cells. Researchers ran the assay at a deep level. This table comes from immunoSEQ multiplex PCR, and its TCRdb copy is limited to in-frame clones, with some not included. The sample lists about 1.1 million clones; 75% to 80% were seen once. About this clone: Its antigen is currently unknown.

Trimming took 5 bases from V and 1 from J, leaving 11 bases between them. Germline V gene lookup returns CDR1 SEHNR and CDR2 FQNEAQ (reference sequence). The CDR3 totals 14 residues. This receptor was taken from a man younger than 35 in good health. Some clones in this sample may be carry-over from other donors' samples. The sample was memory CD4+ T cells from PBMCs. Subset here: CD45RA-negative fraction. This chain connects TRBV7-9 to TRBJ1-1, with TRBD1 as a possible D gene (5 bases). CDR3 loop: CASSTLGENTEAFF. CDR3 DNA: TGTGCCAGCAGCACCTTGGGGGAGAACACTGAAGCTTTCTTT.